These 25 T cell receptor beta chains originate from one sample sequenced in a study of T cells in Graves' hyperthyroidism and ophthalmopathy. There were TCR beta CDR3 regions amplified from RNA transcripts. HTBI primers were the set used in a first-round RT-PCR of the TCR CDR3. In TCRdb, the multiplex PCR reads were re-called with MiXCR into one record per CDR3 protein. The table has about 840,000 distinct CDR3 sequences, 35% to 40% seen once. Sequencing was performed on blood. The receptors stem from a man younger than 35 with Graves' hyperthyroidism.

Only a few counts were recorded for this clonotype. The rearrangement links TRBV5-1 to TRBJ2-7; 9 positions agree with TRBD1. The trim removed 7 bases at V and 0 bases at J, leaving 5 bases unmatched. Germline V lookup: CDR1 SGHRS, CDR2 YFSETQ. This CDR3 region has 14 residues. The CDR3 region is CASHPGQGSYEQYF. The CDR3 DNA reads as TGCGCCAGCCACCCGGGACAGGGCTCCTACGAGCAGTACTTC.

In this sample, this clonotype turned up many times. The genes are TRBV10-3 and TRBJ1-5, with D possibly matching TRBD1 (6 bases). The CDR3 is 17 amino acids. Trimming removed 2 bases from V and 0 bases from J, with 14 bases in between. Germline-derived CDR1 and CDR2 are ENHRY and SYGVKD. CDR3 loop: CAISEGNRAHSNQPQHF. The CDR3 DNA follows: TGTGCCATCAGTGAGGGCAACAGGGCGCATAGCAATCAGCCCCAGCATTTT.

The chain employs TRBV6-6 and TRBJ1-2, with a tentative D call TRBD1 (5 bases). Trimming took 10 bases from V and 3 from J, leaving 15 bases between them. CDR3 length: 13 amino acids. In germline, CDR1 is MNHNY, CDR2 SVGAGI (reference sequence). The CDR3 loop reads CATKAGVDYGYTF. The CDR3 nucleotides read TGTGCCACCAAGGCGGGGGTCGACTATGGCTACACCTTC.

Points on this clonotype: A much larger clone differs from this one at a single base, so this may be a read error. This chain connects TRBV7-2 to TRBJ2-7, with D perhaps being TRBD1 or TRBD2 (5 bases each). CDR3 size: 16 residues. CDR1 and CDR2 (germline): SGHTA, FQGNSA. CDR3 nucleotide sequence: TGTGCCAGCAGCTTGGGCCTGAGGGGTGATCCCTACGAGCAGTGCTTC. Its translation is CASSLGLRGDPYEQCF.

This clonotype occurred a few times. This sequence joins TRBV11-3 and TRBJ2-7; 9 bases are shared with TRBD1. CDR3 length: 13 residues. J lost 5 bases, V lost 7 bases, and 6 bases had no gene match. Germline CDR1 and CDR2: SGHNT and YENEEA. DNA of the CDR3: TGTGCCAGCAACCCGGGACAGGGAAACGAGCAGTACTTC. Its protein is CASNPGQGNEQYF. The complete variable domain, with remaining parts taken from reference TRBV11-3 and TRBJ2-7, reads EAGVVQSPRYKIIEKKQPVAFWCNPISGHNTLYWYLQNLGQGPELLIRYENEEAVDDSQLPKDRFSAERLKGVDSTLKIQPAELGDSAVYLCASNPGQGNEQYFGPGTRLTVT.

Only a few counts were recorded for this clonotype. The CDR3 here is CSARESGTGNQPQHF. The CDR3 nucleotides are TGCAGTGCTAGAGAATCCGGGACAGGCAATCAGCCCCAGCATTTT. The rearrangement uses TRBV20-1 and TRBJ1-5; 7 nucleotides align to TRBD1. Trimming removed 0 bases from V and 2 bases from J; junction bases left unmatched: 4. Germline V gene sequence: CDR1 DFQATT, CDR2 SNEGSKA (reference sequence). The length of the CDR3 is 15 residues.

This chain links TRBV7-3 with TRBJ2-6; 8 bases are a match to TRBD2. CDR3 length equals 18 residues. Germline V lookup: CDR1 SGHTA, CDR2 FQGTGA. V shed 4 bases and J 2 bases; nucleotides not matched to a gene: 10. The DNA for the CDR3 is TGTGCCAGCAGCTCGGGAGGGACCGGGGAGCCTGGGGCCAACGTCCTGACTTTC. This sequence encodes CASSSGGTGEPGANVLTF.

The J gene is TRBJ1-3, the V gene TRBV29-1; a possible D gene is TRBD1 (5 bases). Trimming left V 7 bases short and J 0 bases short, with 19 bases between. The CDR3 extends over 16 amino acids. Germline V CDR1 and CDR2: SQVTM, ANQGSEA. This CDR3 reads CSAGAAIGDSGNTIYF. Here the CDR3 DNA reads TGCAGCGCTGGGGCCGCAATCGGCGACTCTGGAAACACCATATATTTT.

The chain recombines TRBV7-9 with TRBJ2-7, with D possibly being TRBD2 (5 bases). V was pared by 5 bases and J by 3 bases, with 14 bases between. Per the germline V gene, CDR1 is SEHNR and CDR2 is FQNEAQ (reference sequence). The CDR3 spans 14 residues. Here the CDR3 reads CASSLEGVFYEQYF. For the CDR3, the DNA is TGTGCCAGCAGCCTAGAGGGAGTTTTCTACGAGCAGTACTTC.

In regard to this clonotype: Sequence at one end of the junction differs from germline and may be a read error. The V and J genes are TRBV7-9 and TRBJ2-7, with D unresolved. The CDR3 runs to 15 residues. CDR1 SEHNR and CDR2 FQNEAQ come from the germline V gene (reference sequence). CDR3: CASSQELTQSYEQYF. DNA of the CDR3: TGCGCCAGCAGCCAAGAACTGACTCAATCCTACGAGCAGTACTTC.

This clonotype was seen once. A much larger clone is a single base away; this may be a read error. The CDR3 bases are TGTGCCATCAGTTTCGGGCCGAAAGAGACCCAGTACTTC. Protein: CAISFGPKETQYF. The chain has TRBV10-3 and TRBJ2-5; D is unresolved. The CDR3 is made up of 13 amino acids. Germline assignment: CDR1 ENHRY and CDR2 SYGVKD. The germline V and J ends were trimmed by 5 bases and 3 bases, with 10 bases remaining between them.

The chain uses TRBV10-3 and TRBJ1-5; D is possibly TRBD1 (6 bases). The CDR3 totals 13 residues. The V gene's germline CDR1 is ENHRY and CDR2 SYGVKD. The ends were cut back, 0 bases at V and 8 bases at J, with 8 bases in the middle. CDR3: CAISESNREPQHF. In nucleotides, the CDR3 is TGTGCCATCAGTGAGTCGAACAGGGAGCCCCAGCATTTT.

The chain has TRBV19 and TRBJ1-5, with 7 bases aligning to TRBD1. Losses at the gene ends were 8 bases for V and 4 bases for J; bases not matched to a gene: 8. Germline values: CDR1 LNHDA, CDR2 SQIVND (reference sequence). This CDR3 spans 14 amino acids. Here the CDR3 reads CASATGAGNQPQHF. The CDR3 DNA reads as TGTGCCAGTGCCACAGGGGCGGGTAATCAGCCCCAGCATTTT.

There are many counts of this clonotype. The CDR3 nucleotides read TGCAGCGTTCGACCCCCGGGGTTCACTGAAGCTTTCTTT. Translated, it gives CSVRPPGFTEAFF. V and J are TRBV29-1 and TRBJ1-1; D call uncertain. CDR1 is SQVTM, CDR2 ANQGSEA, per germline. V gave up 5 bases and J gave up 4 bases, with 14 bases separating them. The CDR3 sequence is 13 residues long.

The sample holds a few counts of this clonotype. The V and J genes are TRBV12-3 or TRBV12-4 and TRBJ1-1; 7 bases align to TRBD1. V lost 5 bases and J lost 5; bases outside the gene matches: 11. The CDR3 has 15 residues. CDR3 in amino acids: CASSRMLTGRTEAFF. The DNA for the CDR3 is TGTGCCAGCAGTAGAATGCTGACAGGGAGGACTGAAGCTTTCTTT.

Of note for this clonotype: Possible read error: a much larger clone is one base away. The V call is TRBV2, the J call TRBJ1-1; D unclear. The CDR3 runs to 14 residues. Germline CDR1 SNHLY, CDR2 FYNNEI. Trimming took off 8 bases at V and 0 bases at J, with 13 bases between the two ends. The CDR3 here is CASGSGAMNTEAFF. The CDR3 region has the DNA TGTGCCAGCGGTTCAGGCGCCATGAACACTGAAGCTTTCTTT.

The chain employs TRBV5-1 and TRBJ1-1; maybe TRBD1 (5 bases). The ends were cut back, 7 bases at V and 0 bases at J, with 13 bases in the middle. The CDR3 has 14 amino acids. Germline V gives CDR1 SGHRS, CDR2 YFSETQ. CDR3 in DNA: TGCGCCAGCTGGGGGGGGTCGCTGAACACTGAAGCTTTCTTT. Translated: CASWGGSLNTEAFF.

As to this clonotype: This may be a read error: a much more frequent sequence differs by one nucleotide. Because it lacks the conserved phenylalanine or tryptophan at the end, this CDR3 is likely a read error. The chain links TRBV7-2 to TRBJ1-1; the match to TRBD1 covers 7 bases. V lost 5 bases and J lost 5; bases outside the gene matches: 8. Germline V lookup: CDR1 SGHTA, CDR2 FQGNSA. The CDR3 is 14 residues long. CDR3 sequence reads: CASSRQGSGTEAFL. The CDR3 bases are TGTGCCAGCAGCCGACAGGGATCTGGGACTGAAGCTTTCCTT.

For this clonotype: This may stem from a read error, because a much larger clone lies one nucleotide away. V is TRBV2 and J is TRBJ2-2, with TRBD2 matching 12 bases. Germline assignment: CDR1 SNHLY and CDR2 FYNNEI. CDR3 length equals 15 residues. CDR3 sequence: CASRTTSGSTGELLF. CDR3 sequence (DNA): TGTGCCAGCAGAACGACTAGCGGGAGTACCGGGGAGCTGCTTTTT.

This CDR3 is CASSLLGGEGEKLFF. The CDR3 DNA is TGTGCCAGCAGTTTATTAGGGGGGGAAGGCGAAAAACTGTTTTTT. The rearrangement uses TRBV28 and TRBJ1-4; perhaps TRBD1 as D (6 bases). V lost 1 base to trimming and J lost 8 bases, with 14 bases between them. The CDR3 spans 15 residues. CDR1 is MDHEN, CDR2 SYDVKM, per germline.

This clonotype was counted between two and nine times. The J gene is TRBJ2-2, the V gene TRBV19; TRBD2 might be the D (5 bases). V gave up 6 bases and J gave up 1 base, with 9 bases separating them. Germline V gene data show CDR1 as LNHDA and CDR2 as SQIVND (reference sequence). The CDR3 loop spans 14 amino acids. The CDR3 loop is CASRSGVNTGELFF. The CDR3 bases are TGTGCCAGTAGATCCGGGGTGAACACCGGGGAGCTGTTTTTT.

This clonotype was counted only a few times. Germline and junction disagree at one end, which may indicate a read error. This sequence joins TRBV5-1 and TRBJ2-2; a possible D gene is TRBD2 (6 bases). The CDR3 is 14 amino acids. The germline V gene has CDR1 SGHRS and CDR2 YFSETQ. The CDR3 nucleotides are TGTGCCAGCAGCTTTAGCGGATTCACCGGGGAGCTGTTTTTT. Protein sequence: CASSFSGFTGELFF.

Ten or more counts support this clonotype. CDR3 amino acids: CASSGDRDRFIYGYTF. In nucleotides, the CDR3 is TGTGCCAGCAGTGGGGACCGTGACAGATTCATCTATGGCTACACCTTC. The chain employs TRBV12-3 or TRBV12-4 and TRBJ1-2; D perhaps matches TRBD1 (5 bases). The CDR3 has 16 residues. The V gene lost 5 bases and the J gene lost 4 bases, with 20 bases spanning the gap.

CDR3 residues: CASSPDRISYEQYF. CDR3 bases: TGTGCCAGCAGCCCCGACAGGATTTCCTACGAGCAGTACTTC. This sequence joins TRBV7-8 and TRBJ2-7; TRBD1 is a possible D gene (6 bases). This CDR3 spans 14 amino acids. Trimming took 5 bases from V and 1 from J, leaving 12 bases between them. The germline V gene encodes CDR1 SGHVS and CDR2 FQNEAQ.

The rearrangement uses TRBV10-3 and TRBJ2-3; D is uncertain. The ends were cut back, 7 bases at V and 4 bases at J, with 15 bases in the middle. Germline V gives CDR1 ENHRY, CDR2 SYGVKD. CDR3 size: 14 residues. The CDR3 sequence is CAIKSDERADTQYF. CDR3 sequence (DNA): TGTGCCATCAAGTCAGACGAAAGAGCAGATACGCAGTATTTT.